This TCR beta chain was profiled in a study of radiotherapy plus CTLA-4 blockade in lung cancer. About the research overall: Disease control was achieved by just over 30% of patients, and objective responses by over 15%.

The CDR3 loop spans 13 amino acids. The V end lost 5 bases, the J end lost 5 bases, and 10 bases lay between the germline ends. Germline CDR1 and CDR2: MNHEY and SVGAGI. Those patients who had chemo-refractory metastatic non-small-cell lung cancer were given focal radiation along with CTLA-4 blockade through ipilimumab. Whole-study results and caveats: Early blood T cell clone dynamics, with interferon-beta, were reported to best predict response. Subsequent to radiotherapy plus ipilimumab, tumor-derived TCR clones underwent expansion in blood.

Notes on this clone: Its antigen remains unidentified.

Sequencing used immunoSEQ multiplex PCR; TCRdb keeps in-frame clones, though not all of them. This table holds around 49,000 clones, approximately 81% found once. The sequence was obtained from a human donor with non-small cell lung cancer whose response to radiotherapy plus ipilimumab could not be evaluated. This chain uses TRBV6-5 with TRBJ2-1; D may be TRBD1 (5 bases). Sequencing was performed on peripheral blood, taken from a patient treated with radiotherapy plus ipilimumab. The chain's CDR3 is CASSRDRNNEQFF. DNA of the CDR3: TGTGCCAGCAGTCGCGACAGAAACAATGAGCAGTTCTTC.